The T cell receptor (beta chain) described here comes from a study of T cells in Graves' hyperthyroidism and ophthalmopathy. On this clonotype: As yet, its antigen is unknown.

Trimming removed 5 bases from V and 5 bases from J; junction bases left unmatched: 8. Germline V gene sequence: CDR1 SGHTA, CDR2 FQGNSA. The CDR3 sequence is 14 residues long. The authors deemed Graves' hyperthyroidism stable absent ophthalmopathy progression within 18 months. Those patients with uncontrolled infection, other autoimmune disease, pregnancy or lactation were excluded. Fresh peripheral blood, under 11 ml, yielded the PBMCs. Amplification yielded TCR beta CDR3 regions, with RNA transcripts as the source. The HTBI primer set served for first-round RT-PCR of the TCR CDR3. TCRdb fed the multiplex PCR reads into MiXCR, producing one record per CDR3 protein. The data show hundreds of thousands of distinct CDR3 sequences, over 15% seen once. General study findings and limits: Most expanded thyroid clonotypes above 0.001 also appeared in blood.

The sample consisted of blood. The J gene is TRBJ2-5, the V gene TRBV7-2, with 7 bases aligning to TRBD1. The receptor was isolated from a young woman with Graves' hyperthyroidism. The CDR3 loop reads CASSPRQGDETQYF. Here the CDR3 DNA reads TGTGCCAGCAGCCCCAGACAGGGAGACGAGACCCAGTACTTC.